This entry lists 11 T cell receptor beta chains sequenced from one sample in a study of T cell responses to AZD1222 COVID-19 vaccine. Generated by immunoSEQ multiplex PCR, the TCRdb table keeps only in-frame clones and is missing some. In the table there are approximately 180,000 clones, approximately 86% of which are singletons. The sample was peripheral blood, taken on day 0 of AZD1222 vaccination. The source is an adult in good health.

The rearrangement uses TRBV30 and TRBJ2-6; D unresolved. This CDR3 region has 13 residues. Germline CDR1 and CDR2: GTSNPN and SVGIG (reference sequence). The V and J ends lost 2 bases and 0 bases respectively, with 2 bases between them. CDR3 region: CAWSLSGANVLTF. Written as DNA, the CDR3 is TGTGCCTGGAGTCTCTCTGGGGCCAACGTCCTGACTTTC.

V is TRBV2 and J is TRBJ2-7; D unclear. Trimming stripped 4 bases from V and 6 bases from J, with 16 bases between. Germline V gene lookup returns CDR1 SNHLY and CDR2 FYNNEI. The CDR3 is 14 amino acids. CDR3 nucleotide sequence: TGTGCCAGCAGTGTGGACGGCGGCGCTCTCGAGCAGTACTTC. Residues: CASSVDGGALEQYF.

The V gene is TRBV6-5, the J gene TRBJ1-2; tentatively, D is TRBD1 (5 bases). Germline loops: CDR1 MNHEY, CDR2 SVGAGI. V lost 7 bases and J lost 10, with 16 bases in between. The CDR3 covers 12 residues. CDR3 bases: TGTGCCAGCAACGGGGGGATTGGTGACTACACCTTC. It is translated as CASNGGIGDYTF.

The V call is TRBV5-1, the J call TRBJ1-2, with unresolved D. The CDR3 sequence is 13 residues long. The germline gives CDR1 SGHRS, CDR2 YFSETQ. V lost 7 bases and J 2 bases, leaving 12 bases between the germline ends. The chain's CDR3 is CASASGSNYGYTF. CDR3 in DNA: TGCGCCAGCGCCTCGGGCAGCAACTATGGCTACACCTTC. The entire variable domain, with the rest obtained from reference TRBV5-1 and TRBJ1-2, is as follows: KAGVTQTPRYLIKTRGQQVTLSCSPISGHRSVSWYQQTPGQGLQFLFEYFSETQRNKGNFPGRFSGRQFSNSRSEMNVSTLELGDSALYLCASASGSNYGYTFGSGTRLTVV.

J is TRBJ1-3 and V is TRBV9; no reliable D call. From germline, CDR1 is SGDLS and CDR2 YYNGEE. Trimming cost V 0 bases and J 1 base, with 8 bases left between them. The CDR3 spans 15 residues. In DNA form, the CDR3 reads TGTGCCAGCAGCGTAGGAGGAGGGTCTGGAAACACCATATATTTT. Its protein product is CASSVGGGSGNTIYF. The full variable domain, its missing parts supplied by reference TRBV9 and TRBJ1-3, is DSGVTQTPKHLITATGQRVTLRCSPRSGDLSVYWYQQSLDQGLQFLIQYYNGEERAKGNILERFSAQQFPDLHSELNLSSLELGDSALYFCASSVGGGSGNTIYFGEGSWLTVV.

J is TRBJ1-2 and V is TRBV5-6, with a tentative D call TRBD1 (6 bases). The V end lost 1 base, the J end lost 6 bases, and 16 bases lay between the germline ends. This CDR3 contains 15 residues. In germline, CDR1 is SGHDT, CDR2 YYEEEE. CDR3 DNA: TGTGCCAGCAGCTTGCTTCGCTGGACAGCCGATGGCTACACCTTC. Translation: CASSLLRWTADGYTF.

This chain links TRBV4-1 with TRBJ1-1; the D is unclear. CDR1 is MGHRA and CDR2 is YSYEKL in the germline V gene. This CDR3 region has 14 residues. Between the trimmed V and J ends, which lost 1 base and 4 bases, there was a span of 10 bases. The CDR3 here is CASSQGLVRTEAFF. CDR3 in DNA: TGCGCCAGCAGCCAAGGACTCGTACGCACTGAAGCTTTCTTT.

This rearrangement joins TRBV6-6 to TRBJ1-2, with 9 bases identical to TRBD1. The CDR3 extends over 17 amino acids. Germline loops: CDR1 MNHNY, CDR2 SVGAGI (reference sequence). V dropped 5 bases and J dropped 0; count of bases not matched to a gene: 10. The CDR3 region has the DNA TGTGCCAGCAGTCCCCGGACAGGGGCCGCATCTAACTATGGCTACACCTTC. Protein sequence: CASSPRTGAASNYGYTF.

The CDR3 nucleotides are TGTGCCAGCAGTTTTGGAAAAGATACGCAGTATTTT. Protein: CASSFGKDTQYF. The chain joins TRBV6-2 or TRBV6-3 to TRBJ2-3; D not certain. CDR1 is MNHEY and CDR2 is SVGEGT in the germline V gene. V shed 4 bases and J shed 5 bases, with 7 bases lying between them. The CDR3 totals 12 residues.

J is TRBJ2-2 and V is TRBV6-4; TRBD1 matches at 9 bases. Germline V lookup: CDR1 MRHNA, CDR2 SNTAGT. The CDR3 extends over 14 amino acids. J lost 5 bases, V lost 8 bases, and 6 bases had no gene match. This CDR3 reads CASARTGETGELFF. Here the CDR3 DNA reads TGTGCCAGCGCGCGGACAGGGGAAACCGGGGAGCTGTTTTTT.

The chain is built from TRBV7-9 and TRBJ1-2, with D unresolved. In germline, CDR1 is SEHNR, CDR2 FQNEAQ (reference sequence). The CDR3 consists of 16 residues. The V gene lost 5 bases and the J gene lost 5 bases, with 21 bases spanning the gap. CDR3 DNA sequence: TGTGCCAGCAGCCAAGATACACCCGTCGGGTATTATGGCTACACCTTC. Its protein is CASSQDTPVGYYGYTF.